These 6 T cell receptor beta chains were sequenced from one sample in a study of regulatory T cells in long-lasting Graves disease. Libraries of TCR beta came from iRepertoire HTBI primers plus Arm-PCR of CDR3 regions. TCRdb re-analysed the multiplex PCR reads in MiXCR, keeping a single row per CDR3 protein. The sample includes hundreds of thousands of distinct CDR3 sequences, about 14% of them seen just once. The time point was: newly diagnosed GD, antithyroid drugs for less than 3 months. PBMC RNA served as the TCR library source. The sample was also linked to a second study, of T cells in Graves' hyperthyroidism and ophthalmopathy.

Sequencing was performed on peripheral blood mononuclear cells (PBMCs), taken at new diagnosis, from a patient treated with antithyroid drugs. Receptor source: a young man with Graves disease.

On this clonotype: A read error may be the cause here, since a much bigger clone is one base away. The rearrangement uses TRBV6-2 or TRBV6-3 and TRBJ2-1, with D perhaps matching TRBD1 or TRBD2 (6 bases each). The CDR3 contains 15 residues. Looked up from germline, CDR1 is MNHEY and CDR2 is SVGEGT. CDR3 bases: TGTGCCAGCAGTTACGACGGGGGCCGGTACAATGAGCAGCTCTTC. Its protein product is CASSYDGGRYNEQLF.

This clonotype was detected ten times or more. The genes are TRBV3-1 and TRBJ1-1; D is uncertain. CDR1 and CDR2 from the germline V gene are LGHDT and YNNKEL (reference sequence). The length of the CDR3 is 12 residues. The V end lost 1 base, the J end lost 8 bases, and 8 bases lay between the germline ends. The CDR3 region has the DNA TGTGCCAGCAGCCAAGGGCCGCTAGAAGCTTTCTTT. Translation gives CASSQGPLEAFF.

This clonotype showed up many times. This chain links TRBV12-3 or TRBV12-4 with TRBJ2-3; 9 nucleotides agree with TRBD2. The V and J ends lost 7 bases and 0 bases, in that order; junction bases with no gene match: 17. The CDR3 is 19 residues long. CDR3 residues: CASIPVGLAGPFSTDTQYF. The CDR3 nucleotides read TGTGCCAGCATCCCCGTTGGGCTAGCGGGACCCTTTAGCACAGATACGCAGTATTTT.

At least ten counts were recorded for this clonotype. Written as DNA, the CDR3 is TGTGCCAGCAGGCCGGAGTGGGTAGAGACCCAGTACTTC. This codes for CASRPEWVETQYF. The rearrangement joins TRBV6-1 to TRBJ2-5; D gene ambiguous. The CDR3 spans 13 residues. The germline V gene has CDR1 MNHNS and CDR2 SASEGT. Trimming took off 6 bases at V and 4 bases at J, with 12 bases between the two ends.

The chain links TRBV30 to TRBJ1-2; D gene uncertain. Between the trimmed V and J ends, which lost 5 bases and 7 bases, there was a span of 8 bases. The CDR3 is made up of 10 amino acids. From germline, CDR1 is GTSNPN and CDR2 SVGIG (reference sequence). The CDR3 region is CAWYQFGYTF. CDR3 DNA sequence: TGTGCCTGGTATCAGTTTGGCTACACCTTC.

J is TRBJ1-6 and V is TRBV7-9, with TRBD1 matching over 7 bases. This CDR3 is built from 14 residues. CDR1 is SEHNR and CDR2 is FQNEAQ in the germline V gene (reference sequence). The trim removed 4 bases at V and 8 bases at J, leaving 5 bases unmatched. The CDR3 DNA follows: TGTGCCAGCAGCTACCGACAGGGTGATTCACCCCTCCACTTT. It translates to CASSYRQGDSPLHF.